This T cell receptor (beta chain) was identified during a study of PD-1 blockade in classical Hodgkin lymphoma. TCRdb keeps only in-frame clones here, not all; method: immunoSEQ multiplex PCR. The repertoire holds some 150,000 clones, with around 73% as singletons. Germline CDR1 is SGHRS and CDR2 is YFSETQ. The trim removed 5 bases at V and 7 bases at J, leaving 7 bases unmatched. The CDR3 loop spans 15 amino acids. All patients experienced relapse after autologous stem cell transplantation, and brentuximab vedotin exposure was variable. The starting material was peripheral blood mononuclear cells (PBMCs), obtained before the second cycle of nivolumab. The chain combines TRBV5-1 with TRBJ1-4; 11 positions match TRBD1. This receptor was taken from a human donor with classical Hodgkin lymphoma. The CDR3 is CASRLRDRGVEKLFF. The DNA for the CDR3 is TGCGCCAGCAGGCTCCGGGACAGGGGGGTTGAAAAACTGTTTTTT.